This T cell receptor (beta chain) was documented in a study of blood T cell repertoires in COVID-19. Across the whole study: Acute-phase and convalescent COVID-19 samples originated in the United States, Italy and Spain. The analysed material was cDNA or gDNA that came from T cells, B-cell-depleted T cells, or PBMCs.

Patients in Seattle were enrolled during active infection, then followed longitudinally. Only a few counts were recorded for this clone. Clones were read by immunoSEQ multiplex PCR, and TCRdb kept only the in-frame ones, dropping some. The sample gives over 130,000 clones, roughly 90% of which show up once; approximately 2.5% is in the top ten. Per germline, CDR1 LNHDA and CDR2 SQIVND (reference sequence). This CDR3 comprises 11 residues. V lost 3 bases to trimming and J lost 14 bases, with 10 bases between them. This rearrangement joins TRBV19 to TRBJ1-4; D is perhaps TRBD1 (5 bases). The clonotype originates from a human donor with COVID-19, enrolled during active disease. The donor label of this sample is uncertain. Sequenced sample: peripheral blood. CDR3 DNA sequence: TGTGCCAGTAGTATCGGGGGTCCCCTGTTTTTT. This sequence encodes CASSIGGPLFF.